This T cell receptor (beta chain) was profiled in a study of T cell responses to AZD1222 COVID-19 vaccine listed by TCRdb under 2021. Some background on the complete study: A total of over 230 trial participants underwent TCR sequencing, of whom roughly 210 had received two doses of AZD1222 and about 25 had received two doses of the MenACWY control vaccine. Trial participants were enrolled into age subgroups of 18-55, 56-69 and 70-plus years, which contained about 150, 28 and 57 TCR-sequenced participants, respectively.

The CDR3 regions of human TCRbeta chains were subjected to immunosequencing. From the authors' description of their analysis: TCRs in the repertoires were matched against a reference library of SARS-CoV-2-specific TCRs that had been generated with the MIRA antigen-specificity platform. Breadth meant the fraction of unique TCRs that were SARS-CoV-2-associated, whereas depth meant the fraction of total T cells that were SARS-CoV-2-associated. Using the MIRA data, each spike-specific TCR was mapped to the spike region that the TCR reacts to and placed in a CD4 or CD8 class. Log10-transformed breadth and depth values were compared by one-way ANOVA with Sidak's multiple comparisons tests. TCRdb retrieved this table from immuneACCESS and kept in-frame rearrangements only. Not all clones are present; in checked studies, unresolved V genes account for under half, and no reason is known for the remainder. V and J calls and clone size are as listed in that table; D and trimming were resolved from the DNA. Present in this sample are 100,000 to 150,000 clones, around 80% of which were seen just once. 27% of the sample lies in the top ten.

The germline V gene (reference sequence) provides CDR1 SGHNT and CDR2 YYREEE. The CDR3 starts with the cysteine, ends with the phenylalanine, and has 14 residues. Left in the record is the CDR3 DNA by itself, 42 bases read in frame from the first base. Clipping removes 5 bases from V and 4 bases from J, with 6 as the unmatched junction base count. General study outcomes and caveats: After two AZD1222 doses, both the breadth and the depth of spike-specific TCRs were significantly higher than at day 0 and than in MenACWY recipients. In the small 56-69-year group, the increase in depth fell short of significance, most likely because of low power. Conclusions about previously exposed vaccinees are limited, since just six AZD1222 recipients were seropositive for SARS-CoV-2 at baseline. Reportedly, close to half of the unique spike-specific TCRs recognized epitopes lying outside the regions that are mutated in the B.1.351 and B.1.1.7 variants. Participants were mostly white British, with more females than males. The authors suggested clonal diversity may have been underestimated. The whole spike protein was spanned by vaccine-associated CD4 TCRs, and dominant responses were seen in regions 160-218 and 743-854. Because no day 14 peak-response samples were available, repertoires were characterized only after the peak T cell response.

In regard to this clone: The target of this receptor is not known. Base-call qualities are not available, and no considerably larger clone is one nucleotide away.

The sample's time point, from its label and the paper: about 28 days (+/-7) after the second vaccine dose. AZD1222 recipients whose second dose came at about 4 weeks and those whose second dose came at about 12 weeks were combined into one group, since spike-specific TCR depth and breadth did not differ between the two schedules. Samples from vaccinated people were obtained from the UK trials COV001 and COV002, which included a single-blind randomized controlled phase 2/3 trial of AZD1222 (ChAdOx1 nCoV-19) in healthy adults. Trial participant PBMC samples were collected at day 0 and day 28 after the second dose for TCRbeta chain sequencing.

Source: peripheral blood, taken 28 days after the second AZD1222 dose. The source is an adult who received the AZD1222 COVID-19 vaccine. This sequence uses TRBV5-4 and TRBJ2-5; TRBD2 agrees with 9 junctional bases. The CDR3 region: CASSRRRGGETQYF. The nucleotides are TGTGCCAGCAGTCGGCGGCGGGGGGGAGAGACCCAGTACTTC.